This TCR beta chain was captured in a study of shared clonotypes between healthy human individuals. Study background: The study drew on two women and three men aged 18 to 49 as donors. Overall study results and limits: Only blood was sampled; tissue repertoires likely differ.

With 6 bases removed from V and 10 bases from J, the gap between germline ends came to 13 bases. From germline, CDR1 is MNHEY and CDR2 SVGAGI. This CDR3 has 12 residues. CD45RO negativity and positive selection for CCR7 defined naive CD8 cells, a population that excluded terminally differentiated effector memory CD45RA+ cells. Assay: immunoSEQ multiplex PCR; the TCRdb copy retains only in-frame clones and omits some. The data show around 1,900,000 clones, about 94% seen once. Comments on this clone: Its antigen is unknown.

The chain has TRBV6-5 and TRBJ2-1, with D perhaps TRBD1 (5 bases). The TCR comes from a man aged 18 to 29 in good health. Some clones in this sample may be carry-over from other donors' samples. The sample consisted of naive CD8+ T cells from PBMCs. In DNA form, the CDR3 reads TGTGCCAGCAGCCAAGGGGCCCACGAGCAGTTCTTC. Residues: CASSQGAHEQFF.